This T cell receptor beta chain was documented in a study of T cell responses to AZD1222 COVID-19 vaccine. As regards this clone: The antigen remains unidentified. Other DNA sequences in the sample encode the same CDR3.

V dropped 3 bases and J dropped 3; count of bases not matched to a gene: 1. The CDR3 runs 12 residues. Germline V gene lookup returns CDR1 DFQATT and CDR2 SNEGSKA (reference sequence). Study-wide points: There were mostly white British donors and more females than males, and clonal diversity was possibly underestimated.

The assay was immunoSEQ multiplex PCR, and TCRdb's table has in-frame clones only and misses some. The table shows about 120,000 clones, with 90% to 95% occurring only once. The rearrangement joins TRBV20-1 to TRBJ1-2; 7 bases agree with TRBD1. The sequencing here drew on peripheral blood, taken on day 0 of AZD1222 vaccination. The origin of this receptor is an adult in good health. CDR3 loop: CSASDRDYGYTF. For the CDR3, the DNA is TGCAGTGCTAGTGACAGGGACTATGGCTACACCTTC.